The 15 T cell receptor beta chains listed next were all sequenced from one sample in a study of T cells in Graves' hyperthyroidism and ophthalmopathy. RNA transcripts gave rise to amplified TCR beta CDR3 regions. A first-round RT-PCR of the TCR CDR3 used the HTBI primer set. TCRdb called the multiplex PCR reads again in MiXCR, with one record for every CDR3 protein. The sample has over 550,000 distinct CDR3 sequences; approximately 16% are singletons. The sequenced sample consisted of blood. These TCRs come from a woman under 30 with Graves' hyperthyroidism.

Points on this clonotype: Given a much more abundant clone one base away, this may be a read error. V usage is TRBV5-1 and J usage is TRBJ2-7, with 9 bases aligning to TRBD1. This CDR3 spans 15 amino acids. With V trimmed by 5 bases and J by 4 bases, 10 bases remained unmatched. Germline loops: CDR1 SGHRS, CDR2 YFSETQ. The CDR3: CASSYGQGTIYEQYF. As DNA, the CDR3 is TGCGCCAGCAGTTATGGACAGGGGACTATTTACGAGCAGTACTTC.

Worth noting for this clonotype: With a much larger clone just one base away, this may be a read error. This chain links TRBV5-1 with TRBJ1-1; no clear D gene. Looked up from germline, CDR1 is SGHRS and CDR2 is YFSETQ. The CDR3 runs 15 residues. V lost 0 bases and J lost 1, with 10 bases in between. The CDR3 nucleotides read TGCGCCAGCAGCTTGGGGTCAGGCGGGAACACTGAAGCTTTCTTT. This encodes CASSLGSGGNTEAFF. Full variable domain (missing parts from reference TRBV5-1 and TRBJ1-1): KAGVTQTPRYLIKTRGQQVTLSCSPISGHRSVSWYQQTPGQGLQFLFEYFSETQRNKGNFPGRFSGRQFSNSRSEMNVSTLELGDSALYLCASSLGSGGNTEAFFGQGTRLTVV.

This clonotype was detected many times. This rearrangement joins TRBV20-1 to TRBJ1-6, with a tentative D call TRBD1 (5 bases). CDR1 is DFQATT, CDR2 SNEGSKA, per germline (reference sequence). The CDR3 sequence is 17 residues long. The V gene lost 5 bases and the J gene lost 2 bases, with 19 bases spanning the gap. CDR3 nucleotides: TGCAGTGCTGGGGCCGGGGGAGGGACCCCCTATAATTCACCCCTCCACTTT. Amino acid sequence: CSAGAGGGTPYNSPLHF.

This clonotype was seen repeatedly, ten times or more. The V call is TRBV28, the J call TRBJ2-7, with D possibly TRBD1 on 6 matching bases. From germline, CDR1 is MDHEN and CDR2 SYDVKM. Trimming cost V 4 bases and J 5 bases, with 12 bases left between them. There are 13 residues in the CDR3. The CDR3 loop reads CASSSLGANEQYF. CDR3 DNA: TGTGCCAGCAGTTCCTTGGGGGCAAACGAGCAGTACTTC.

At least ten counts were recorded for this clonotype. V usage is TRBV2 and J usage is TRBJ2-5; 8 bases are shared with TRBD2. After removal of 2 bases from V and 6 bases from J, the junction contained 2 bases not matched to a gene. CDR1 and CDR2 from the germline V gene are SNHLY and FYNNEI. CDR3 length: 13 residues. CDR3 sequence: CASSESGGKTQYF. Here the CDR3 DNA reads TGTGCCAGCAGTGAAAGCGGGGGTAAGACCCAGTACTTC. Filled out from reference TRBV2 and TRBJ2-5, the complete variable domain reads EPEVTQTPSHQVTQMGQEVILRCVPISNHLYFYWYRQILGQKVEFLVSFYNNEISEKSEIFDDQFSVERPDGSNFTLKIRSTKLEDSAMYFCASSESGGKTQYFGPGTRLLVL.

A few counts support this clonotype. The chain carries TRBV7-2 and TRBJ1-1; 8 nucleotides agree with TRBD1. V was clipped by 1 base and J by 5 bases; unmatched bases: 6. CDR1 SGHTA and CDR2 FQGNSA come from the germline V gene. This CDR3 region has 15 residues. CDR3 DNA sequence: TGTGCCAGCAGCTTAGGTTTCAGGGGGCCGACTGAAGCTTTCTTT. Amino acid sequence: CASSLGFRGPTEAFF.

V usage is TRBV6-1 and J usage is TRBJ2-5, with 8 bases identical to TRBD1. V lost 8 bases to trimming and J lost 4 bases; unmatched junction nucleotides: 6. The germline V gene encodes CDR1 MNHNS and CDR2 SASEGT. CDR3 length: 13 amino acids. In DNA form, the CDR3 reads TGTGCCAGCCGACAGGGGAAAGGAGAGACCCAGTACTTC. Protein: CASRQGKGETQYF.

There are a few counts of this clonotype. The chain couples TRBV18 to TRBJ1-2; D might be TRBD1 (6 bases). Trimming removed 6 bases from V and 6 bases from J, with 17 bases in between. The CDR3 length is 14 residues. Per germline, CDR1 KGHSH and CDR2 LQKENI. The CDR3 spells CASSPGGAGHGYTF. DNA for the CDR3: TGTGCCAGCTCCCCGGGGGGGGCTGGTCATGGCTACACCTTC.

This clonotype was counted ten times or more. The chain combines TRBV20-1 with TRBJ2-3, with 7 bases matching TRBD2. J gave up 6 bases and V 7 bases, and 10 bases lay outside the gene matches. The CDR3 sequence is 13 residues long. Germline CDR1 is DFQATT and CDR2 is SNEGSKA (reference sequence). The CDR3 loop is CSGVAGALDTQYF. The DNA for the CDR3 is TGCAGTGGGGTGGCGGGAGCATTGGATACGCAGTATTTT.

The V gene is TRBV15, the J gene TRBJ2-3, with D hard to call. This CDR3 comprises 15 residues. Germline values: CDR1 LNHNV, CDR2 YYDKDF (reference sequence). V was shortened by 5 bases and J by 3 bases, with 15 bases between the two germline ends. CDR3 amino acids: CATSARLEPTDTQYF. The CDR3, as DNA: TGTGCCACCAGCGCACGACTCGAGCCAACAGATACGCAGTATTTT.

CDR3 in DNA: TGCAGTGCTAGCGGAGCGGGTGAGATTCAGTACTTC. Translating it yields CSASGAGEIQYF. The J gene is TRBJ2-4, the V gene TRBV20-1, with D possibly being TRBD2 (6 bases). CDR3 length: 12 residues. Looked up from germline, CDR1 is DFQATT and CDR2 is SNEGSKA (reference sequence). The V gene lost 3 bases and the J gene lost 10 bases, with 13 bases spanning the gap.

V usage is TRBV7-3 and J usage is TRBJ1-4; 9 bases line up with TRBD1. The V segment lost 0 bases and the J segment 11 bases; nucleotides outside the gene matches: 4. CDR3 length equals 14 residues. Germline V lookup: CDR1 SGHTA, CDR2 FQGTGA. The DNA for the CDR3 is TGTGCCAGCAGCTTAACCAGCGGACAGGGGAAACTGTTTTTT. Translated: CASSLTSGQGKLFF.

The chain has TRBV29-1 and TRBJ2-1; 8 bases fit TRBD2. This CDR3 comprises 14 residues. The junction had 6 bases not matched to a gene; V was cut back by 3 bases and J by 5 bases. Germline V lookup: CDR1 SQVTM, CDR2 ANQGSEA. DNA of the CDR3: TGCAGCGTTGATGGTAGCGGGATTAACAATGAGCAGTTCTTC. This codes for CSVDGSGINNEQFF.

This clonotype was recorded at least ten times. The chain is built from TRBV6-1 and TRBJ1-4; D gene uncertain. The CDR3 sequence is 16 residues long. The V end lost 1 base, the J end lost 0 bases, and 9 bases lay between the germline ends. The germline V gene has CDR1 MNHNS and CDR2 SASEGT. DNA for the CDR3: TGTGCCAGCAGTGAAGATATGTTAACAACTAATGAAAAACTGTTTTTT. Encoded protein: CASSEDMLTTNEKLFF.

This clonotype occurred many times. This chain links TRBV2 with TRBJ2-3; D gene uncertain. Germline lookup yields CDR1 SNHLY and CDR2 FYNNEI. The CDR3 has 13 residues. Trimming shortened V by 3 bases and J by 4 bases, and 8 bases separated the two germline ends. This CDR3 is CASSESIPDTQYF. Here the CDR3 DNA reads TGTGCCAGCAGTGAGTCGATCCCAGATACGCAGTATTTT.